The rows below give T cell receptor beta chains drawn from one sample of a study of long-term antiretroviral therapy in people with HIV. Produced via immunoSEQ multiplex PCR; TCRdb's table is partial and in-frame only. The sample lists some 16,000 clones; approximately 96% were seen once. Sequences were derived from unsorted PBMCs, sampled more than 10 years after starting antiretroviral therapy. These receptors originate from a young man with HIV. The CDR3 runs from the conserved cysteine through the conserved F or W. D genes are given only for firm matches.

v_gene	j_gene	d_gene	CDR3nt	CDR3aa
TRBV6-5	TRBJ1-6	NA	TGTGCCAGCAGGGTGCGGCCTGGGGGTAATTCACCCCTCCACTTT	CASRVRPGGNSPLHF
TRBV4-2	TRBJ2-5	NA	TGTGCCAGCAGCTCCTTTGGAGGGAAGGAGACCCAGTACTTC	CASSSFGGKETQYF
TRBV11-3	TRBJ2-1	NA	TGTGCCAGCAGCTTAGATGCCGGCAATGAGCAGTTCTTC	CASSLDAGNEQFF
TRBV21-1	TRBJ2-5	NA	TGTGCCAGCAGCAAAGAGGAGGTTAGAATTGTGTCGGTGGGTGAGACCCAGTACTTC	CASSKEEVRIVSVGETQYF
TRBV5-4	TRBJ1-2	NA	TGTGCCAGCAGCTTAGGAAGGGGGGGAAACTATGGCTACACCTTC	CASSLGRGGNYGYTF
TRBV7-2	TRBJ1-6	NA	TGTGCCAGCAGCTTAGTACGGGGCCCGTTTTCACCCCTCCACTTT	CASSLVRGPFSPLHF
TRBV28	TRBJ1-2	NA	TGTGCCAGCAAGGGTGTCGAGCTTTCTTTAAACTATGGCTACACCTTC	CASKGVELSLNYGYTF
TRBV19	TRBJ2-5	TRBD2	TGTGCCACCGCCCCCGAGCTAGCGGGGGGCCCTACTAAAGAGACCCAGTACTTC	CATAPELAGGPTKETQYF
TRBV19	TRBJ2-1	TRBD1	TGTGCCAGTAGTAGTCAGGGGGACTACAATGAGCAGTTCTTC	CASSSQGDYNEQFF
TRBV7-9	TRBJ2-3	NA	TGTGCCAGCAGCCCAAGAGGGCCAGATACGCAGTATTTT	CASSPRGPDTQYF
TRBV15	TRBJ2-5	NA	TGTGCCACCAGCCTCACAGGGAAAGAGACCCAGTACTTC	CATSLTGKETQYF
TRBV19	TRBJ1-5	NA	TGTGCCAGTAGTATGGAGGGACGTGGACAGCCCCAGCATTTT	CASSMEGRGQPQHF
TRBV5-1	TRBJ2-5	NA	TGCGCCAGCAGCTCCCAAGAGACCCAGTACTTC	CASSSQETQYF
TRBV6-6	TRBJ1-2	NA	TGTGCCAGCACGCTGCTGGCGGCGGATGGCTACACCTTC	CASTLLAADGYTF
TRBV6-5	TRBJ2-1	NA	TGTGCCAGCAGAACGGGGGACAATGAGCAGTTCTTC	CASRTGDNEQFF
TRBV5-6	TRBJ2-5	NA	TGTGCCAGCAGTCTATTCCTCCAAGAGACCCAGTACTTC	CASSLFLQETQYF
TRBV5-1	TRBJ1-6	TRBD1	TGCGCCAGCAGTTTAGACACAGGGGATTCACCCCTCCACTTT	CASSLDTGDSPLHF
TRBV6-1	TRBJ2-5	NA	TGTGCCAGCAGTGAAGCGCTTCAGACAGTTCCTACGGAGACCCAGTACTTC	CASSEALQTVPTETQYF
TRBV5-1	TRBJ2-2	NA	TGCGCCAGCAGCTTGATACAGGAGAACACCGGGGAGCTGTTTTTT	CASSLIQENTGELFF
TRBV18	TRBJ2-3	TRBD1	TGTGCCAGCTCACCACGCCGGGACAGGGCCACAGATACGCAGTATTTT	CASSPRRDRATDTQYF
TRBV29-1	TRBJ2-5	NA	TGCAGCGTTCTTGGGGGGAATAGTGAGACCCAGTACTTC	CSVLGGNSETQYF
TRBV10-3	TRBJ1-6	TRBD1	TGTGCCATCAGTGAGTCTATGGGGACAGGGGCCCTGCCCCTCCACTTT	CAISESMGTGALPLHF
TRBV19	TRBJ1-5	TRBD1	TGTGCCAGTCGGACAGGCGACAATCAGCCCCAGCATTTT	CASRTGDNQPQHF
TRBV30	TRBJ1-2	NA	TGTGCCTGGAGTGTCCACAGGAGTAACTATGGCTACACCTTC	CAWSVHRSNYGYTF
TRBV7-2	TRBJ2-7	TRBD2	TGTGCCAGCAGCTTAGGGCTAGCGGGGGGGCGCGAGCAGTACTTC	CASSLGLAGGREQYF
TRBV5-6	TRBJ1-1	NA	TGTGCCAGCAGCTTCGGACTTTCGAACACTGAAGCTTTCTTT	CASSFGLSNTEAFF
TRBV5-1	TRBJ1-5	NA	TGCGCCAGCAGAGTAAATAGCAATCAGCCCCAGCATTTT	CASRVNSNQPQHF